Shown below are 14 T cell receptor beta chains from a single sample sequenced in a study of T cell responses to AZD1222 COVID-19 vaccine. Profiling relied on immunoSEQ multiplex PCR, and the TCRdb table lists in-frame clones only, not all of them. Among roughly 120,000 clones listed, roughly 90% were seen once. The sample here was peripheral blood, taken 28 days after the second AZD1222 dose. The receptor source for this set is an adult who received the AZD1222 COVID-19 vaccine.

The genes are TRBV4-3 and TRBJ1-6, with a possible D match to TRBD1 (6 bases). V lost 0 bases to trimming and J lost 9 bases, with 12 bases between them. CDR1 is LGHNA and CDR2 is YSLEER in the germline V gene. This CDR3 has 15 amino acids. The CDR3 nucleotides are TGCGCCAGCAGCCAAGATGGGACAAGGAGTTCACCCCTCCACTTT. As protein: CASSQDGTRSSPLHF.

This chain joins TRBV5-1 and TRBJ1-2, with a weak D call TRBD1 (6 bases). The CDR3 covers 15 residues. The V gene lost 0 bases and the J gene lost 1 base, with 10 bases spanning the gap. Germline V gene sequence: CDR1 SGHRS, CDR2 YFSETQ. The chain's CDR3 is CASSLVAGVNYGYTF. CDR3 nucleotides: TGCGCCAGCAGCTTGGTAGCAGGGGTTAACTATGGCTACACCTTC.

This clone was seen once. The chain carries TRBV6-5 and TRBJ1-1; TRBD1 matches at 7 bases. CDR3 length: 14 residues. V shed 7 bases, J shed 0 bases, and the junction held 5 bases outside the gene matches. Germline assignment: CDR1 MNHEY and CDR2 SVGAGI. The CDR3 nucleotides are TGTGCCAGCAACAGACAGGGCGTGAACACTGAAGCTTTCTTT. This encodes CASNRQGVNTEAFF.

The chain recombines TRBV9 with TRBJ2-3, with 9 bases that match TRBD1. From germline, CDR1 is SGDLS and CDR2 YYNGEE. Trimming removed 3 bases from V and 2 bases from J; junction bases left unmatched: 7. This CDR3 spans 16 amino acids. The CDR3 protein is CASSETGTGFTDTQYF. For the CDR3, the DNA is TGTGCCAGCAGCGAAACCGGGACAGGGTTCACAGATACGCAGTATTTT.

The chain carries TRBV9 and TRBJ1-1; TRBD1 might be the D (5 bases). Trimming left V 6 bases short and J 5 bases short, with 17 bases between. CDR3 length: 14 amino acids. Per the germline V gene, CDR1 is SGDLS and CDR2 is YYNGEE. CDR3 coding DNA: TGTGCCAGCACCTCGGCTTCAGGGACTACTGAAGCTTTCTTT. Translating it yields CASTSASGTTEAFF.

The rearrangement uses TRBV5-4 and TRBJ1-6; 9 bases are shared with TRBD1. V shed 0 bases and J 6 bases; nucleotides not matched to a gene: 7. The CDR3 extends over 17 amino acids. CDR1 and CDR2 (germline): SGHNT, YYREEE (reference sequence). The CDR3 coding sequence is TGTGCCAGCAGCTTGGACGGACAGGGGACACCTAATTCACCCCTCCACTTT. The encoded protein is CASSLDGQGTPNSPLHF. The full variable domain, its missing parts supplied by reference TRBV5-4 and TRBJ1-6, is ETGVTQSPTHLIKTRGQQVTLRCSSQSGHNTVSWYQQALGQGPQFIFQYYREEENGRGNFPPRFSGLQFPNYSSELNVNALELDDSALYLCASSLDGQGTPNSPLHFGNGTRLTVT.

The chain links TRBV6-5 to TRBJ1-1; 8 bases are shared with TRBD1. The CDR3 covers 15 residues. CDR1 is MNHEY, CDR2 SVGAGI, per germline. With V trimmed by 6 bases and J by 1 base, 7 bases remained unmatched. The DNA for the CDR3 is TGTGCCAGCAGGTGGACAGGGAGAACGAACACTGAAGCTTTCTTT. The encoded protein is CASRWTGRTNTEAFF.

V usage is TRBV3-1 (or the pseudogene TRBV3-2) and J usage is TRBJ1-3; D call uncertain. The ends were cut back, 0 bases at V and 4 bases at J, with 13 bases in the middle. The CDR3 contains 16 residues. Germline assignment: CDR1 LGHDT and CDR2 YNNKEL (reference sequence). In DNA, the CDR3 is TGTGCCAGCAGCCAAGATCTGGGTCCGGGAGGAAACACCATATATTTT. Translated: CASSQDLGPGGNTIYF.

The chain carries TRBV6-2 or TRBV6-3 and TRBJ2-2; possibly TRBD1 for D (5 bases). The CDR3 has 15 residues. The germline gives CDR1 MNHEY, CDR2 SVGEGT. Trimming took 6 bases from V and 0 from J, leaving 11 bases between them. This chain's CDR3 is CASSRQGSNTGELFF. Here the CDR3 DNA reads TGTGCCAGCAGCCGCCAGGGCTCGAACACCGGGGAGCTGTTTTTT.

The J gene is TRBJ1-1, the V gene TRBV4-1; 7 nucleotides agree with TRBD1. Trimming cost V 5 bases and J 11 bases; bases outside gene matches: 17. Germline V gene data show CDR1 as MGHRA and CDR2 as YSYEKL. This CDR3 region has 15 residues. CDR3 region: CASSYDGAGGGWAFF. DNA for the CDR3: TGCGCCAGCAGCTACGATGGGGCAGGGGGTGGTTGGGCTTTCTTT.

This clone was observed at least ten times. This chain uses TRBV19 with TRBJ1-2; no clear D. Germline lookup yields CDR1 LNHDA and CDR2 SQIVND (reference sequence). The CDR3 consists of 13 residues. V was cut by 10 bases and J by 4 bases, with 16 bases left in between. The CDR3 loop reads CATRLGLGYGYTF. The CDR3 nucleotides read TGTGCCACTCGTTTAGGACTGGGCTATGGCTACACCTTC.

The V call is TRBV7-9, the J call TRBJ1-3; D gene unclear. V shed 1 base and J shed 0 bases, with 7 bases lying between them. The germline V gene encodes CDR1 SEHNR and CDR2 FQNEAQ (reference sequence). There are 15 residues in the CDR3. The CDR3 region is CASSLGDLSGNTIYF. The CDR3 coding sequence is TGTGCCAGCAGCTTAGGTGATCTCTCTGGAAACACCATATATTTT.

This chain uses TRBV2 with TRBJ1-1; 9 bases are shared with TRBD1. Germline CDR1 and CDR2: SNHLY and FYNNEI. CDR3 length: 13 residues. Written as DNA, the CDR3 is TGTGCGTTGTTGGGGGACAGGGTCACTGAAGCTTTCTTT. It is translated as CALLGDRVTEAFF.

CDR3 nucleotides: TGTGCCAGCAGTGAAGGTAGTTGGGCAGGGGAAGGTGAAAAACTGTTTTTT. Protein product: CASSEGSWAGEGEKLFF. The chain employs TRBV6-1 and TRBJ1-4; D is perhaps TRBD1 (6 bases). Germline lookup yields CDR1 MNHNS and CDR2 SASEGT. V shed 1 base and J shed 7 bases, with 19 bases lying between them. The CDR3 is made up of 17 amino acids.